Included here is one T cell receptor beta chain sequence, with context. The source of the sample is a study of blood T cell repertoires in COVID-19. Study-wide context: COVID-19 samples, acute and convalescent, were from the United States, Italy and Spain.

Germline loops: CDR1 MNHEY, CDR2 SVGEGT. CDR3 size: 16 residues. V shed 2 bases and J 7 bases; nucleotides not matched to a gene: 8. The data were produced by immunoSEQ multiplex PCR, yet TCRdb's version contains in-frame clones alone and is incomplete. The repertoire holds around 300,000 clones, roughly 90% seen once, with under 5% in the top ten. This sequence joins TRBV6-2 or TRBV6-3 and TRBJ2-1; 10 bases agree with TRBD1. The sequenced sample consisted of peripheral blood. This TCR came from a woman aged 45-60 years with active or convalescent COVID-19. CDR3 sequence reads: CASSYIGTGVSNEQFF. The CDR3 DNA reads TGTGCCAGCAGTTACATCGGGACAGGGGTTTCGAATGAGCAGTTCTTC.